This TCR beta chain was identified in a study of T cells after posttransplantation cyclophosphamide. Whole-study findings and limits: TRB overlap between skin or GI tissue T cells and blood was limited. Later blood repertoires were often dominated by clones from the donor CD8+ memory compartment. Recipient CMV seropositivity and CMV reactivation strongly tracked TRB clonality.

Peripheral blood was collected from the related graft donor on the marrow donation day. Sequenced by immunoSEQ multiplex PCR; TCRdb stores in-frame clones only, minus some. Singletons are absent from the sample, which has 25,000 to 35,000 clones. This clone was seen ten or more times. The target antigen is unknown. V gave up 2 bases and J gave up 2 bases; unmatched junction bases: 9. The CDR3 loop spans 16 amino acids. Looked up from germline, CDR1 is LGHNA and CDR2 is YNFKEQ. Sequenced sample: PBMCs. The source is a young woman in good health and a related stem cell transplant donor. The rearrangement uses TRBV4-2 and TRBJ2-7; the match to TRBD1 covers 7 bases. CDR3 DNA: TGTGCCAGCAGCCAAAGAGACAGGGATTGGGCCTACGAGCAGTACTTC. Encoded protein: CASSQRDRDWAYEQYF.